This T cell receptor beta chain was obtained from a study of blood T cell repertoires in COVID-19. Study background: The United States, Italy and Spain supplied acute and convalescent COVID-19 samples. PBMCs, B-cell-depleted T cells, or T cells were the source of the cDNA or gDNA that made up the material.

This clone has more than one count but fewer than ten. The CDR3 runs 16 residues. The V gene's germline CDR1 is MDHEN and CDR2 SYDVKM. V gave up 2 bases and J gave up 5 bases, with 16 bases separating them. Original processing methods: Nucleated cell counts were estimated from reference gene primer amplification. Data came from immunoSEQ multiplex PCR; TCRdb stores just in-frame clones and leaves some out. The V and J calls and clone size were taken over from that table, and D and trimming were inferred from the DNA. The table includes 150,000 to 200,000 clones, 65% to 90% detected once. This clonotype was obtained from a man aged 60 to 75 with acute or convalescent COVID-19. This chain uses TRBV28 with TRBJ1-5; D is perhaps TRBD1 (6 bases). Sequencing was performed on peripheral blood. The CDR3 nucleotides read TGTGCCAGCAGTTTAGCCCAAAACAGGGCCCATCAGCCCCAGCATTTT. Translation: CASSLAQNRAHQPQHF.